The present entry profiles one T cell receptor (beta chain) with its context. What this receptor recognizes is not known. No much larger clonotype is one base removed from it; base qualities were not supplied. Within the sample, other DNA sequences also encode this same CDR3. The data were obtained in a study of shared clonotypes between healthy human individuals (dated by TCRdb to about 2020). A note on the overall study: The cohort included a few men and a couple of women between 18 and 49 years of age. Per donor, three plates each were used for CD4 naive and CD4 memory, two for CD8 naive, and one for CD8 memory. Leukapheresis yielded between about 0.85 and 9 billion PBMCs per donor. To estimate repertoire size and how much clonotypes are shared between individuals, the study performed deep sequencing of blood TCR repertoires from 4 to 6 healthy adults. To increase sequencing depth and limit assay-specific biases, different laboratories used diverse techniques to prepare libraries and sequence TCR repertoires.

TCR CDR3 regions were amplified from genomic DNA by multiplex PCR using the deep immunoSEQ assay. Extracted genomic DNA from each cell subset was spread evenly across all wells of several immunoSEQ 96-well plates, with each plate serving as a replicate. Each replicate PCR for sorted subsets received about 200 ng genomic DNA, equal to about 29,000 T cell genomes. Purified libraries were quantified with a Qubit 3.0 fluorometer, sized on a Bioanalyzer 2100, and re-quantified with the KAPA Library Quantification kit. A separate single-read 150-cycle Illumina NextSeq 550 flow cell was used to sequence each immunoSEQ 96-well plate. Turning to the authors' computational methods: Because the immunoSEQ output held only junctional sequences and lacked quality scores, the filtering could not match the filtering applied to full-length reads. Sequences were annotated with PyIR, a Python wrapper for IgBLAST v1.9, and V/J genes and CDR3 were assigned using IMGT germline references. Reads were filtered out if the reads had weak V/J assignments (E-value above 1e-6), no CDR3, stop codons, out-of-frame junctions, or ambiguous translated residues. V3J clonotypes were defined as sequences sharing the same inferred V gene, J gene, and CDR3 amino acid sequence. To compute the percentage overlap between repertoires, the number of shared unique clonotypes was divided by the size of the smaller repertoire. Richness of each repertoire was evaluated using RTK rarefaction, the Chao1 estimator, and Recon v2.1 estimates of unobserved clonotypes. Generation probabilities were computed with OLGA for all TCRbeta clonotypes obtained by the gDNA method from several donors. TCRdb took this table from immuneACCESS and kept in-frame rearrangements with V and J called. Such tables lack part of the clones; where checked against another copy, unresolved V genes explain under half of the gap, and the rest is unexplained. V and J calls plus clone size are reproduced from that table; the DNA served to infer D and trimming. This sample is represented by about 2.4 million clones; more than 85% of them were singletons. In total, the top ten clones hold approximately 0.37% of the sample.

Trimming takes 5 bases from V and 5 bases from J, and the germline ends sit 6 bases apart. Per the germline V gene (reference sequence), DFQATT is the CDR1 and SNEGSKA is the CDR2. Measured from the cysteine to the phenylalanine, the CDR3 is 10 residues long. Only CDR3 DNA is held: 30 bases, read in frame from base 1. Broader findings and caveats from the paper: The genetic and exposure-history diversity represented was limited by the small number of donors. Sampling was restricted to blood, and TCR repertoires in tissue are likely to differ from TCR repertoires in blood. Larger estimated clonotype richness was generally found for naive subsets than for memory subsets. Approximately 4.8% of naive CD4, around 3.6% of naive CD8, 2.3% of memory CD4, and about 0.4% of memory CD8 clonotypes were shared across several donors. Clonotypes shared by all four sorted-subset donors showed higher generation probabilities than non-shared clonotypes. Pairwise subsampling indicated that sequencing depth was expected to affect the degree of clonotype sharing among donors. Incomplete sequencing was indicated by rarefaction of sorted-subset datasets, despite the large sequencing depth.

The donors were healthy, HIV-negative adults who had no recently reported acute infections or vaccinations. Every donor was a Caucasian adult living in Nashville, Tennessee, USA. Magnetic negative selection was used to enrich CD4+ T cells, after which naive cells were positively selected on CD45RA and the negative fraction became the memory subset. Blood was obtained by leukapheresis, after which PBMCs were separated by Ficoll-Histopaque density gradient centrifugation and cryopreserved in liquid nitrogen vapor phase. Analytical flow cytometry was used to check the purity and quantity of every magnetically sorted T cell population. Genomic DNA was isolated from each sorted fraction and quantified by UV absorbance on a Nanodrop 2000c.

The sequencing sample was made of naive CD4+ T cells from PBMCs. The sample's cell subset or site label, decoded: CD45RA+ positively selected. The V and J genes are TRBV20-1 and TRBJ2-5, and perhaps TRBD2 as D gene, on 6 matching bases. This clonotype originated in a man between 18 and 29 years old in good health. Some clones in this sample may be carry-over from other donors' samples. The nucleotide sequence is given as TGCAGTGCTGGGGGGGAGACCCAGTACTTC. Translated, this is CSAGGETQYF.